These 9 T cell receptor beta chains came from one sample sequenced in a study of yellow fever vaccine responses in identical twins. TCRdb recomputed calls from the RT-PCR reads with MiXCR, one row per CDR3 protein. The data contain about 23,000 distinct CDR3 sequences, 60% to 85% of them seen just once; the ten biggest clones take up around 4.8%. The material was T cells from blood (PBMCs), unsorted or a sorted subset (not recorded which), obtained before or after yellow fever vaccination (not recorded which). The receptor source for this set is a woman younger than 30 who received the yellow fever vaccine.

The chain links TRBV4-1 to TRBJ1-3, with D possibly matching TRBD1 (6 bases). Germline-derived CDR1 and CDR2 are MGHRA and YSYEKL. This CDR3 comprises 16 residues. Deletions cut 0 bases from V and 2 bases from J, with 11 bases between. In nucleotides, the CDR3 is TGCGCCAGCAGCCAAGAAGGTCAGGGGCCTGGAAACACCATATATTTT. Its translation is CASSQEGQGPGNTIYF.

The V and J genes are TRBV18 and TRBJ1-2; D may be TRBD1 (5 bases). The CDR3 is 14 residues long. Germline values: CDR1 KGHSH, CDR2 LQKENI. V was pared by 11 bases and J by 6 bases, with 22 bases between. CDR3 sequence reads: CACARGELEDGYTF. In DNA form, the CDR3 reads TGTGCCTGCGCACGGGGGGAGCTGGAGGATGGCTACACCTTC.

This clonotype was found a few times. The CDR3 protein is CASSLVPLSSYNEQFF. The CDR3 DNA reads TGTGCCAGCAGCTTGGTTCCGCTGAGCTCCTACAATGAGCAGTTCTTC. The chain has TRBV5-5 and TRBJ2-1; D remains unclear. V lost 0 bases and J lost 0, with 10 bases in between. The V gene's germline CDR1 is SGHKS and CDR2 YYEKEE (reference sequence). CDR3 length: 16 residues.

The rearrangement links TRBV18 to TRBJ2-7, with 8 bases lining up with TRBD1. V lost 3 bases to trimming and J lost 7 bases; unmatched junction nucleotides: 14. This CDR3 has 16 amino acids. From germline, CDR1 is KGHSH and CDR2 LQKENI. CDR3 region: CASSPTPHGQGLEQYV. The CDR3 nucleotides are TGTGCCAGCTCACCGACACCTCATGGACAGGGTTTAGAGCAGTACGTC.

The rearrangement joins TRBV6-1 to TRBJ2-7; TRBD2 matches 7 bases. CDR3 length: 13 residues. Germline V lookup: CDR1 MNHNS, CDR2 SASEGT. V gave up 6 bases and J gave up 2 bases; unmatched junction bases: 4. The CDR3 here is CASSLGTTYEQYF. The CDR3 nucleotides are TGTGCCAGCAGCCTCGGGACTACCTACGAGCAGTACTTC.

The CDR3, as DNA: TGTGCCACGACTAGCGACTCCTACAATGAGCAGTTCTTC. Translating it yields CATTSDSYNEQFF. The rearrangement links TRBV10-3 to TRBJ2-1; TRBD2 agrees at 8 bases. Per germline, CDR1 ENHRY and CDR2 SYGVKD. V lost 10 bases to trimming and J lost 0 bases; unmatched junction nucleotides: 2. This CDR3 comprises 13 residues.

This chain links TRBV18 with TRBJ1-1; D is perhaps TRBD1 (6 bases). From germline, CDR1 is KGHSH and CDR2 LQKENI. CDR3 length equals 15 residues. V was trimmed by 0 bases and J by 4 bases, leaving 12 bases between them. The CDR3 here is CASSPPRRGTTEAFF. DNA of the CDR3: TGTGCCAGCTCACCACCGCGTAGGGGGACCACTGAAGCTTTCTTT.

This sequence joins TRBV7-4 and TRBJ2-1, with unresolved D. CDR3 size: 15 residues. The V end lost 1 base, the J end lost 8 bases, and 15 bases lay between the germline ends. CDR1 is SGHVT, CDR2 SQSDAQ, per germline. For the CDR3, the DNA is TGTGCCAGCAGCTTAGAAGAGACCGAGTGGGATGAGCAGTTCTTC. It is translated as CASSLEETEWDEQFF.

The chain uses TRBV14 and TRBJ2-7; 7 nucleotides match TRBD1. Trimming took 3 bases from V and 3 from J; bases not matched to a gene: 8. Germline V gives CDR1 SGHDN, CDR2 FVKESK. CDR3 length equals 15 residues. This CDR3 reads CASSQLGQVIYEQYF. Here the CDR3 DNA reads TGTGCCAGCAGCCAGCTCGGACAGGTTATCTACGAGCAGTACTTC.